A selection of T cell receptor beta chains follows, all from one sample in a study of T cells in Graves' hyperthyroidism and ophthalmopathy. A single record per CDR3 protein comes from TCRdb applying MiXCR to the multiplex PCR reads. The repertoire has roughly 740,000 distinct CDR3 sequences, roughly 15% of them found once; the top ten carry under 8.5%. The source material was blood. The receptors stem from a man aged 18 to 29 with Graves' hyperthyroidism. The CDR3 runs from the conserved cysteine through the conserved F or W. D genes are given only for firm matches. Clone size is not always given. Where it is, it says once, few, many or a class for expanded clones.

V gene	D gene	J gene	clone size	CDR3 DNA	CDR3 protein
TRBV7-8	-	TRBJ2-3	few	TGTGCCAGCAGCTTAGCTGCCGAACAGGGTAGGGACACAGATACGCAGTATTTT	CASSLAAEQGRDTDTQYF
TRBV7-8	TRBD2	TRBJ2-7	many	TGTGCCAGCAGCTTAGTCGACCTAGCGGGAGACTACGAGCAGTACTTC	CASSLVDLAGDYEQYF
TRBV20-1	-	TRBJ2-2	many	TGCAGTGCCGCCAGGGGGGGGACCGGGGAGCTGTTTTTT	CSAARGGTGELFF
TRBV14	TRBD1	TRBJ1-2	-	TGTGCCAGCAGCCAAGGGGACAGCTATGGCTACACCTTC	CASSQGDSYGYTF
TRBV20-1	-	TRBJ2-6	-	TGCAGTGCTAGCGACCCGGGACGGATACTCTCTGGGGCCAACGTCCTGACTTTC	CSASDPGRILSGANVLTF
TRBV6-1	-	TRBJ2-3	-	TGTGCCAGCAGCCAAATAGATACGCAGTATTTT	CASSQIDTQYF
TRBV27	-	TRBJ2-7	few	TGTGCCAGCAGTCCACGACAGGACTCCTACGAGCAGTACTTC	CASSPRQDSYEQYF
TRBV6-6	TRBD1	TRBJ2-1	many	TGTGCCAGCAGTTACATGTACAGGGGTCTATACAATGAGCAGTTCTTC	CASSYMYRGLYNEQFF
TRBV7-6	TRBD2	TRBJ2-5	many	TGTGCCAGCAGCGGACTAGCGGGAGGGCCGGTGGGGACCCAGTACTTC	CASSGLAGGPVGTQYF
TRBV10-3	-	TRBJ2-1	-	TGTGCCGCCCCGGGACGGAGAGACCAGAATGAGCAGTTCTTC	CAAPGRRDQNEQFF
TRBV6-1	TRBD2	TRBJ2-3	few	TGTGCCAGCAGTTCGCACCTAGCGGCTAACACAGATACGCAGTATTTT	CASSSHLAANTDTQYF